The next 24 T cell receptor beta chains were all read from a single sample in a study of Graves' ophthalmopathy and Graves' hyperthyroidism. RNA transcripts provided the template for amplifying TCR beta CDR3 regions. The first-round RT-PCR employed HTBI primers together with the Qiagen OneStep RT-PCR kit. A multiplex PCR was then performed as the second round. TCRdb fed the multiplex PCR reads into MiXCR, producing one record per CDR3 protein. The profile shows roughly 160,000 distinct CDR3 sequences, about 40% of them singletons. The sample taken for sequencing was peripheral blood. Receptors originate from a woman in her thirties or forties with Graves' ophthalmopathy.

This clonotype was observed at least ten times. The CDR3 DNA follows: TGTGCCAGCAGCCAAGATTTCTCGCTTGGGACGGCTAACTATGGCTACACCTTC. Amino acids: CASSQDFSLGTANYGYTF. The rearrangement joins TRBV4-2 to TRBJ1-2; perhaps TRBD1 as D (5 bases). The germline gives CDR1 LGHNA, CDR2 YNFKEQ. CDR3 length: 18 amino acids. Trimming took off 0 bases at V and 0 bases at J, with 17 bases between the two ends.

This rearrangement joins TRBV20-1 to TRBJ1-6; no clear D gene. Germline lookup yields CDR1 DFQATT and CDR2 SNEGSKA (reference sequence). With 0 bases removed from V and 8 bases from J, the gap between germline ends came to 5 bases. The CDR3 length is 12 residues. CDR3 loop: CSARDSDSPLHF. The CDR3 region has the DNA TGCAGTGCTAGAGATTCCGATTCACCCCTCCACTTT.

This sequence joins TRBV6-1 and TRBJ1-5, with TRBD1 matching 9 bases. The J segment lost 5 bases and the V segment lost 6 bases, leaving 2 bases of the junction unmatched. The CDR3 has 13 residues. Germline-derived CDR1 and CDR2 are MNHNS and SASEGT. CDR3: CASSGQGHQPQHF. The DNA of the CDR3 is TGTGCCAGCAGCGGACAGGGGCATCAGCCCCAGCATTTT.

The V and J genes are TRBV6-1 and TRBJ1-2, with D hard to call. Deletions cut 6 bases from V and 4 bases from J, with 12 bases between. The CDR3 length is 13 residues. Germline CDR1 reads MNHNS; CDR2 reads SASEGT. CDR3 region: CASSPRNFYGYTF. The CDR3 DNA reads as TGTGCCAGCAGCCCCCGGAACTTCTATGGCTACACCTTC.

The table lists this clonotype with many counts. The DNA of the CDR3 is TGTGCCAGCAGCTTAGTGGCTAATCAGCCCCAGCATTTT. Translated: CASSLVANQPQHF. This chain joins TRBV11-1 and TRBJ1-5; D is unclear. The CDR3 covers 13 residues. In germline, CDR1 is SGHAT, CDR2 FQDESV (reference sequence). Trimming removed 1 base from V and 4 bases from J, with 5 bases in between. The whole variable domain, remainder taken from reference TRBV11-1 and TRBJ1-5, is EAEVAQSPRYKITEKSQAVAFWCDPISGHATLYWYRQILGQGPELLVQFQDESVVDDSQLPKDRFSAERLKGVDSTLKIQPAELGDSAMYLCASSLVANQPQHFGDGTRLSIL.

This clonotype has ten or more counts. The rearrangement joins TRBV20-1 to TRBJ2-5; D unclear. This CDR3 is built from 12 residues. The germline V gene has CDR1 DFQATT and CDR2 SNEGSKA (reference sequence). V was clipped by 6 bases and J by 4 bases, with 12 bases between them. DNA for the CDR3: TGCAGTGCCGATCCGGGCACAGAGACCCAGTACTTC. Amino acids: CSADPGTETQYF.

As DNA, the CDR3 is TGTGCCAGCAGTAACTTAGTGGGGTCCGGGGAGCTGTTTTTT. Encoded protein: CASSNLVGSGELFF. The rearrangement links TRBV12-3 or TRBV12-4 to TRBJ2-2; no definite D call. This CDR3 is built from 14 residues. V was trimmed by 5 bases and J by 6 bases, leaving 13 bases between them.

This clonotype was picked up many times. CDR3 in DNA: TGCGCCAGCAGTTCAGGACTAGCGGGGTCTGGGGCCCAGTACTTC. It yields the protein CASSSGLAGSGAQYF. The chain carries TRBV5-1 and TRBJ2-5; 12 bases map to TRBD2. The CDR3 consists of 15 residues. Trimming took 5 bases from V and 9 from J; bases not matched to a gene: 11. Looked up from germline, CDR1 is SGHRS and CDR2 is YFSETQ. The full variable domain, rest sourced from reference TRBV5-1 and TRBJ2-5, is KAGVTQTPRYLIKTRGQQVTLSCSPISGHRSVSWYQQTPGQGLQFLFEYFSETQRNKGNFPGRFSGRQFSNSRSEMNVSTLELGDSALYLCASSSGLAGSGAQYFGPGTRLLVL.

A few counts support this clonotype. The chain employs TRBV7-2 and TRBJ2-7; D remains unclear. There are 13 residues in the CDR3. V lost 1 base to trimming and J lost 7 bases, with 11 bases between them. Germline V gene lookup returns CDR1 SGHTA and CDR2 FQGNSA. The CDR3 nucleotides read TGTGCCAGCAGCTTAGGCTGGGCTGGGGAGCAGTACTTC. It specifies CASSLGWAGEQYF.

Many counts were recorded for this clonotype. The chain carries TRBV12-3 or TRBV12-4 and TRBJ2-7, with 7 bases identical to TRBD2. The CDR3 covers 14 residues. After removal of 7 bases from V and 1 base from J, the junction contained 7 bases not matched to a gene. The CDR3 region is CASKSQAGSYEQYF. CDR3 nucleotide sequence: TGTGCCAGCAAATCTCAAGCGGGATCCTACGAGCAGTACTTC.

V is TRBV12-3 or TRBV12-4 and J is TRBJ1-5; no definite D call. The CDR3 contains 12 residues. The germline V and J ends were trimmed by 11 bases and 2 bases, with 10 bases remaining between them. CDR3 sequence (DNA): TGTGCCTCCAGGCGCGGCAATCAGCCCCAGCATTTT. The encoded protein is CASRRGNQPQHF.

The J gene is TRBJ2-2, the V gene TRBV12-3 or TRBV12-4, with D unresolved. V was pared by 4 bases and J by 6 bases, with 12 bases between. CDR3 length equals 14 residues. The CDR3 nucleotides are TGTGCCAGCAGTTACCAGACCTTTTCCGGGGAGCTGTTTTTT. This sequence encodes CASSYQTFSGELFF.

This sequence joins TRBV28 and TRBJ1-2; TRBD1 matches at 11 bases. The CDR3 loop spans 15 amino acids. Germline CDR1 is MDHEN and CDR2 is SYDVKM. Trimming removed 4 bases from V and 3 bases from J; junction bases left unmatched: 4. The CDR3 nucleotides read TGTGCCAGCAGTTCCAGGGACAGGGGGGACTATGGCTACACCTTC. Its protein is CASSSRDRGDYGYTF.

This clonotype was recorded at least ten times. This chain joins TRBV6-2 or TRBV6-3 and TRBJ2-5, with D tentatively TRBD1 (6 bases). Germline V gives CDR1 MNHEY, CDR2 SVGEGT. The germline V and J ends were trimmed by 5 bases and 3 bases, with 16 bases remaining between them. The CDR3 sequence is 15 residues long. CDR3 coding DNA: TGTGCCAGCAGTCATTGGACAGCGATCAAAGAGACCCAGTACTTC. Translation: CASSHWTAIKETQYF.

This clonotype was picked up many times. This chain links TRBV30 with TRBJ1-1; maybe TRBD1 (6 bases). Trimming left V 3 bases short and J 1 base short, with 6 bases between. The CDR3 loop spans 12 amino acids. Germline V gene sequence: CDR1 GTSNPN, CDR2 SVGIG (reference sequence). CDR3 in DNA: TGTGCCTGGAGGACAGGGAACACTGAAGCTTTCTTT. This translates into CAWRTGNTEAFF.

The genes are TRBV28 and TRBJ1-6; 7 bases agree with TRBD1. V shed 3 bases, J shed 4 bases, and the junction held 3 bases outside the gene matches. The CDR3 contains 15 residues. Germline assignment: CDR1 MDHEN and CDR2 SYDVKM. CDR3 coding DNA: TGTGCCAGCAGTTTTTACAGGGGATATAATTCACCCCTCCACTTT. Its protein product is CASSFYRGYNSPLHF. Variable domain in full (rest from reference TRBV28 and TRBJ1-6): DVKVTQSSRYLVKRTGEKVFLECVQDMDHENMFWYRQDPGLGLRLIYFSYDVKMKEKGDIPEGYSVSREKKERFSLILESASTNQTSMYLCASSFYRGYNSPLHFGNGTRLTVT.

This clonotype was seen at least ten times. V and J are TRBV20-1 and TRBJ1-6; D is unresolved. The germline gives CDR1 DFQATT, CDR2 SNEGSKA (reference sequence). V was cut by 3 bases and J by 6 bases, with 9 bases left in between. The CDR3 has 13 residues. The CDR3 sequence: CSASDLINSPLHF. Here the CDR3 DNA reads TGCAGTGCTAGTGACCTGATTAATTCACCCCTCCACTTT.

The table lists this clonotype with many counts. The V and J genes are TRBV20-1 and TRBJ1-6; 7 bases are shared with TRBD1. This CDR3 has 15 residues. Trimming at V came to 6 bases and at J to 7 bases, leaving 12 bases not matched to a gene. CDR1 and CDR2 from the germline V gene are DFQATT and SNEGSKA (reference sequence). CDR3 sequence: CSAPPGTDKNSPLHF. CDR3 DNA: TGCAGTGCCCCACCAGGGACAGATAAAAATTCACCCCTCCACTTT.

The genes are TRBV20-1 and TRBJ1-6; D gene ambiguous. V was clipped by 3 bases and J by 7 bases, with 10 bases between them. Germline V CDR1 and CDR2: DFQATT, SNEGSKA (reference sequence). The CDR3 extends over 13 amino acids. DNA of the CDR3: TGCAGTGCTAGTCCCGGACTGAATTCACCCCTCCACTTT. Its translation is CSASPGLNSPLHF.

This clonotype was seen at least ten times. This chain connects TRBV6-1 to TRBJ2-5, with a weak D call TRBD1 (5 bases). Germline V gene lookup returns CDR1 MNHNS and CDR2 SASEGT. V lost 6 bases, J lost 0 bases, and 14 bases lay in between. This CDR3 spans 15 amino acids. The CDR3 loop is CASSERGLYQETQYF. Written as DNA, the CDR3 is TGTGCCAGCAGCGAAAGGGGCCTCTACCAAGAGACCCAGTACTTC.

This clonotype was seen many times. J is TRBJ2-5 and V is TRBV20-1; 9 bases map to TRBD2. Looked up from germline, CDR1 is DFQATT and CDR2 is SNEGSKA (reference sequence). The CDR3 covers 14 residues. Trimming removed 6 bases from V and 3 bases from J; junction bases left unmatched: 8. The DNA of the CDR3 is TGCAGTGCGGGCGGGGGGGCCCTCGAAGAGACCCAGTACTTC. Its translation: CSAGGGALEETQYF.

This clonotype was picked up a small number of times. This chain connects TRBV12-3 or TRBV12-4 to TRBJ2-3; 12 nucleotides agree with TRBD2. Trimming at V came to 7 bases and at J to 7 bases, leaving 9 bases not matched to a gene. The CDR3 has 15 residues. The CDR3 loop reads CASTHLTSGSHTQYF. CDR3 nucleotides: TGTGCCAGCACCCATCTGACTAGCGGGAGTCATACGCAGTATTTT.

This chain uses TRBV12-3 or TRBV12-4 with TRBJ2-4; TRBD2 matches 12 bases. The CDR3 sequence is 16 residues long. The V gene end was trimmed by 6 bases and the J gene end by 8 bases; junction bases not matched to a gene: 11. This CDR3 reads CASSPSGGGPADIQYF. In DNA, the CDR3 is TGTGCCAGCAGCCCTAGCGGGGGGGGGCCAGCGGACATTCAGTACTTC.

The chain uses TRBV7-2 and TRBJ2-2; 7 bases match TRBD2. V dropped 1 base and J dropped 4; count of bases not matched to a gene: 3. Per germline, CDR1 SGHTA and CDR2 FQGNSA. This CDR3 has 15 amino acids. CDR3 loop: CASSLELAVTGELFF. The CDR3 DNA is TGTGCCAGCAGCTTAGAGCTAGCGGTCACCGGGGAGCTGTTTTTT. Full variable domain (outside the CDR3, taken from reference TRBV7-2 and TRBJ2-2): GAGVSQSPSNKVTEKGKDVELRCDPISGHTALYWYRQSLGQGLEFLIYFQGNSAPDKSGLPSDRFSAERTGGSVSTLTIQRTQQEDSAVYLCASSLELAVTGELFFGEGSRLTVL.